The 8 T cell receptor beta chains below come from one sample, sequenced in a study of blood T cell repertoires in COVID-19. Profiled with immunoSEQ multiplex PCR; TCRdb holds only in-frame clones, not every one. Of some 200,000 clones in the sample, roughly 84% were seen once. Source material: peripheral blood. The receptors derive from a woman aged 80 or older with COVID-19, enrolled during active disease.

The V and J genes are TRBV27 and TRBJ1-1; 7 bases are a match to TRBD1. The CDR3 has 16 amino acids. V was pared by 1 base and J by 4 bases, with 9 bases of the junction left unmatched. CDR1 and CDR2 from the germline V gene are MNHEY and SMNVEV (reference sequence). The CDR3 loop is CASSLYPAGGSTEAFF. In nucleotides, the CDR3 is TGTGCCAGCAGTTTATATCCCGCAGGGGGTAGCACTGAAGCTTTCTTT.

This rearrangement joins TRBV6-2 or TRBV6-3 to TRBJ2-6; D gene unclear. Germline V gene data show CDR1 as MNHEY and CDR2 as SVGEGT. CDR3 length: 16 residues. Trimming took off 3 bases at V and 0 bases at J, with 9 bases between the two ends. This CDR3 reads CASSYRGASGANVLTF. CDR3 coding DNA: TGTGCCAGCAGTTATCGAGGAGCCTCTGGGGCCAACGTCCTGACTTTC.

The V and J genes are TRBV6-5 and TRBJ2-5; 8 positions agree with TRBD1. The CDR3 is 13 amino acids. V shed 11 bases and J 3 bases; nucleotides not matched to a gene: 8. Germline CDR1 reads MNHEY; CDR2 reads SVGAGI. The CDR3 protein is CAARGPKKETQYF. CDR3 coding DNA: TGTGCCGCCAGGGGGCCGAAAAAAGAGACCCAGTACTTC.

This chain joins TRBV5-1 and TRBJ1-2; D is possibly TRBD1 (6 bases). Trimming removed 4 bases from V and 6 bases from J, with 10 bases in between. Germline V gene lookup returns CDR1 SGHRS and CDR2 YFSETQ. The CDR3 consists of 12 residues. The CDR3 region has the DNA TGCGCCAGCAGCCTTCAGGGGAATGGCTACACCTTC. Amino acids: CASSLQGNGYTF.

As concerns this clone: Relative to the germline gene, one junction end is altered; a read error may explain this. J is TRBJ2-5 and V is TRBV11-1; TRBD2 matches at 9 bases. CDR1 and CDR2 (germline): SGHAT, FQDESV (reference sequence). There are 11 residues in the CDR3. The CDR3 is CASSTGTSPHF. DNA for the CDR3: TGTGCCAGCAGCACCGGGACTAGCCCACACTTC. The full variable domain, completed using reference TRBV11-1 and TRBJ2-5, is EAEVAQSPRYKITEKSQAVAFWCDPISGHATLYWYRQILGQGPELLVQFQDESVVDDSQLPKDRFSAERLKGVDSTLKIQPAELGDSAMYLCASSTGTSPHFGPGTRLLVL.

This clone showed up just once. The chain joins TRBV11-2 to TRBJ1-1; D is perhaps TRBD1 (5 bases). The ends were cut back, 3 bases at V and 1 base at J, with 21 bases in the middle. Germline lookup yields CDR1 SGHAT and CDR2 FQNNGV. CDR3 size: 18 residues. The CDR3, as DNA: TGTGCCAGCAGCTTTTACTCGGGGGGATTGGAACGGAACACTGAAGCTTTCTTT. Protein product: CASSFYSGGLERNTEAFF.

The J gene is TRBJ1-2, the V gene TRBV7-8; D uncertain. This CDR3 comprises 13 residues. The V gene lost 1 base and the J gene lost 5 bases, with 8 bases spanning the gap. CDR1 and CDR2 (germline): SGHVS, FQNEAQ. The CDR3 sequence: CASSLVGIYGYTF. The CDR3, as DNA: TGTGCCAGCAGCTTAGTCGGTATATATGGCTACACCTTC.

This clone was seen once. The J gene is TRBJ2-1, the V gene TRBV3-1 (or the pseudogene TRBV3-2), with 9 bases fitting TRBD2. Trimming removed 6 bases from V and 4 bases from J; junction bases left unmatched: 7. Germline CDR1 LGHDT, CDR2 YNNKEL (reference sequence). CDR3 size: 15 residues. CDR3 region: CASRSSGGGYNEQFF. Here the CDR3 DNA reads TGTGCCAGCAGGAGTAGCGGGGGCGGTTACAATGAGCAGTTCTTC.